This T cell receptor (beta chain) was retrieved from a study of T cell repertoires in aging, cancer and after chemotherapy. The template was genomic DNA from peripheral blood, not RNA. The CDR3 is 15 residues long. V lost 2 bases, J lost 2 bases, and 10 bases lay in between. Germline V gives CDR1 MNHEY, CDR2 SMNVEV (reference sequence). This clonotype occurred a few times. A mixed TRB-A/B primer pool amplified rearranged TRB by multiplex touch-down PCR. Via MiXCR, TCRdb re-called the multiplex PCR reads, giving one row per CDR3 protein. The sample contains fewer than 9,000 distinct CDR3 sequences, 32% of which appear only once.

V gene TRBV27 combines with J gene TRBJ1-3, with D possibly being TRBD1 (5 bases). Sequencing was carried out using blood. The TCR originated in a human donor in good health. DNA for the CDR3: TGTGCCAGCAGTTTAGAGGGACTGGCTGGAAACACCATATATTTT. It codes for CASSLEGLAGNTIYF.